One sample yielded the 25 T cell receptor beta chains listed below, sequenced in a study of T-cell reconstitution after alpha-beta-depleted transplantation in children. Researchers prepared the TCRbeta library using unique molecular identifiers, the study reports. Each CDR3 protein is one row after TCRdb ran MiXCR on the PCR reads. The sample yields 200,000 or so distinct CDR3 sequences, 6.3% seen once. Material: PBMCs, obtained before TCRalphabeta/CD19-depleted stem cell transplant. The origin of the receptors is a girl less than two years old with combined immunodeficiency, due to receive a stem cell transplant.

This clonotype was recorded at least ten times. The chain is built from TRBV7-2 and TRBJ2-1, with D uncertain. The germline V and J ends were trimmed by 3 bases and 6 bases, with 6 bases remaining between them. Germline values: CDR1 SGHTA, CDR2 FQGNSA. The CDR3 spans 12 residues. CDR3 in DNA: TGTGCCAGCAGCTTTATTTTCAATGAGCAGTTCTTC. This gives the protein CASSFIFNEQFF.

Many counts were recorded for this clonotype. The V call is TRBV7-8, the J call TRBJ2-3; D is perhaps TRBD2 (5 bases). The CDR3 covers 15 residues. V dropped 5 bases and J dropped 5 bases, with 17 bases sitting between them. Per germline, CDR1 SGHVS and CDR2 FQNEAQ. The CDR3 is CASSPLEGVGDTQYF. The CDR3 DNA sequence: TGTGCCAGCAGCCCCTTAGAGGGAGTAGGAGATACGCAGTATTTT.

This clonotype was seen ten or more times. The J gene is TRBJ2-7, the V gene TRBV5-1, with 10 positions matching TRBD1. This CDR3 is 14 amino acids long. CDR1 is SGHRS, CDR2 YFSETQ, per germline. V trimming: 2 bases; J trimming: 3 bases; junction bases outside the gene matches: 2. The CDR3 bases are TGCGCCAGCAGCTTTAGGACAGGGGGCTACGAGCAGTACTTC. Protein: CASSFRTGGYEQYF.

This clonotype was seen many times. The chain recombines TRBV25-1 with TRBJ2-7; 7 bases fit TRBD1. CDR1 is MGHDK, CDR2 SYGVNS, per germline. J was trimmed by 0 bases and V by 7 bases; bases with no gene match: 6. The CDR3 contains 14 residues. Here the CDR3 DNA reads TGTGCCAGCAACCCGGGACAGCCCTCCTACGAGCAGTACTTC. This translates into CASNPGQPSYEQYF.

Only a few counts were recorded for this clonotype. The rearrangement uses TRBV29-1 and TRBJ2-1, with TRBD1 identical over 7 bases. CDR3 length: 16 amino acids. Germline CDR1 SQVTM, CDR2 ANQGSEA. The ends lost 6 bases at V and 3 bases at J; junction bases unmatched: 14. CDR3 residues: CSVRGTVGKVYNEQFF. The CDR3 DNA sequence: TGCAGCGTAAGAGGGACAGTTGGGAAAGTCTACAATGAGCAGTTCTTC.

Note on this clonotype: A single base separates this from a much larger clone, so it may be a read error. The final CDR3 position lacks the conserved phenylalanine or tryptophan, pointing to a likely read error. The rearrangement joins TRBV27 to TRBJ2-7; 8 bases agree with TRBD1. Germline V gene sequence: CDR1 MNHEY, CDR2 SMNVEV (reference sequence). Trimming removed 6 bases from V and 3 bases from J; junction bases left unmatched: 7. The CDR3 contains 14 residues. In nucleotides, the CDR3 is TGTGCCAGCAGCCCGGACAGGGTTGGCTACGAGCAGTACTCC. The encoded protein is CASSPDRVGYEQYS.

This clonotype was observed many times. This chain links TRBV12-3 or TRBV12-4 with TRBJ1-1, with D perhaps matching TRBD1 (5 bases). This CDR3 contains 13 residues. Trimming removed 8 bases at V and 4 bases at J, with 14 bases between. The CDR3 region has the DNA TGTGCCAGCGGTGGGGGATTCCGCACTGAAGCTTTCTTT. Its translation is CASGGGFRTEAFF.

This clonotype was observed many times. As DNA, the CDR3 is TGTGCCAGTAGTATCGGGACGGCCTCCGAGCAGTACTTC. Residues: CASSIGTASEQYF. V is TRBV19 and J is TRBJ2-7, with D possibly being TRBD1 or TRBD2 (5 bases each). The CDR3 loop spans 13 amino acids. The V end was cut by 3 bases, the J end by 6 bases, with 12 bases between. The germline V gene encodes CDR1 LNHDA and CDR2 SQIVND (reference sequence). Full variable domain (outside the CDR3, taken from reference TRBV19 and TRBJ2-7): DGGITQSPKYLFRKEGQNVTLSCEQNLNHDAMYWYRQDPGQGLRLIYYSQIVNDFQKGDIAEGYSVSREKKESFPLTVTSAQKNPTAFYLCASSIGTASEQYFGPGTRLTVT.

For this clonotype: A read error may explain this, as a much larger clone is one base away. Here the CDR3 reads CASSQDWVQGNPEAFF. The CDR3 DNA follows: TGCGCCAGCAGCCAAGATTGGGTCCAGGGGAACCCTGAAGCTTTCTTT. The chain recombines TRBV4-1 with TRBJ1-1, with a tentative D call TRBD1 (6 bases). In germline, CDR1 is MGHRA, CDR2 YSYEKL. The CDR3 has 16 amino acids.

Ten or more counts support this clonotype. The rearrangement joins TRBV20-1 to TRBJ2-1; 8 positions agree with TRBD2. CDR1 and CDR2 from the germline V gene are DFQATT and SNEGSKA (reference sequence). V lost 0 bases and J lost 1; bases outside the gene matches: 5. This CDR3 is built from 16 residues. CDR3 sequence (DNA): TGCAGTGCTAGAGACGGGAGGGGGAAGTCCTACAATGAGCAGTTCTTC. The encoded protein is CSARDGRGKSYNEQFF.

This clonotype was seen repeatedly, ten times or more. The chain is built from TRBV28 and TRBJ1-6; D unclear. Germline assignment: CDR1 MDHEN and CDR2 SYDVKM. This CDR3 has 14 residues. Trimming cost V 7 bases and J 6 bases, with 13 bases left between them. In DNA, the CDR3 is TGTGCCAGCAACACCCAACCCCGTAATTCACCCCTCCACTTT. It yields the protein CASNTQPRNSPLHF.

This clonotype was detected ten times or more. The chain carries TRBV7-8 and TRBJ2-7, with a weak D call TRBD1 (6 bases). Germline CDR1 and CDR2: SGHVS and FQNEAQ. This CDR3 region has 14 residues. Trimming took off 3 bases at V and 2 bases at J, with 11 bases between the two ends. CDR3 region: CASSFSTGTYEQYF. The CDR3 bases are TGTGCCAGCAGCTTTTCGACAGGAACCTACGAGCAGTACTTC.

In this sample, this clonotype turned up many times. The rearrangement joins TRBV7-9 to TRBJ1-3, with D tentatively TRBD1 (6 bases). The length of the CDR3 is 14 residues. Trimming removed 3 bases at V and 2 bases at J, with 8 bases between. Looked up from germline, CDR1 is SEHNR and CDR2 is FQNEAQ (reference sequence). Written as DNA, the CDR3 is TGTGCCAGCAGCTTCTGGGGGCCTGGAAACACCATATATTTT. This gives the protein CASSFWGPGNTIYF.

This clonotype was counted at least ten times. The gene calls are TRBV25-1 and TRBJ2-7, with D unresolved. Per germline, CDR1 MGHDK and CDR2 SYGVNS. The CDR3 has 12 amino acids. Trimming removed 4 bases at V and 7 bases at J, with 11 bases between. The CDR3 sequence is CASSVILGEQYF. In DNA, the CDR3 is TGTGCCAGCAGTGTGATACTGGGTGAGCAGTACTTC.

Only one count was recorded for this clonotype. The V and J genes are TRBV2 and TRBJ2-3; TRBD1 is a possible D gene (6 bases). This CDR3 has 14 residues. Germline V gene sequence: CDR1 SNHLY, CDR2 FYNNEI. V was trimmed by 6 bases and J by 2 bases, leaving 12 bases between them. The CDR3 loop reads CASRNGQYTDTQYF. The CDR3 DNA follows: TGTGCCAGCAGGAACGGACAGTACACAGATACGCAGTATTTT.

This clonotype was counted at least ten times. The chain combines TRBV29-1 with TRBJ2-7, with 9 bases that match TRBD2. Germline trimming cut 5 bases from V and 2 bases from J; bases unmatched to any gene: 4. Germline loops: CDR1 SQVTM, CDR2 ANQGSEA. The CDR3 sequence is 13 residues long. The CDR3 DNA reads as TGCAGCGTTTATAGCGGGAGTCCCTACGAGCAGTACTTC. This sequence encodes CSVYSGSPYEQYF.

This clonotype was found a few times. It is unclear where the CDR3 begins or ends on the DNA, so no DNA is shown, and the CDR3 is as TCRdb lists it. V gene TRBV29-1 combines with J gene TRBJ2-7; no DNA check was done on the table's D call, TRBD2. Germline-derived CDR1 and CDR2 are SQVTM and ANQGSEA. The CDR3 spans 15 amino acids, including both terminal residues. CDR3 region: CSVFVLAGGGYEQYF.

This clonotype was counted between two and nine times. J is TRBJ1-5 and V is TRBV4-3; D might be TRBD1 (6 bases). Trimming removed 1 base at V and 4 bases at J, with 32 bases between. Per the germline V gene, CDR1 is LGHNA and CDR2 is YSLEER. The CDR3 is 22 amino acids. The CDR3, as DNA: TGCGCCAGCAGCCAAGTAGGACCTCCGGGACAAGGAACCACTGGGTCGAATCAGCCCCAGCATTTT. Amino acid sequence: CASSQVGPPGQGTTGSNQPQHF.

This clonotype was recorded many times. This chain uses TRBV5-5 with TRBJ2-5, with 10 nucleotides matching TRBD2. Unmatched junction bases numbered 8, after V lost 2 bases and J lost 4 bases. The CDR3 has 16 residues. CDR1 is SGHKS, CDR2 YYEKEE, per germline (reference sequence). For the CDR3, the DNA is TGTGCCAGCAGCTTCCTGAGCGGGGGGGGCGGAGAGACCCAGTACTTC. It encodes CASSFLSGGGGETQYF.

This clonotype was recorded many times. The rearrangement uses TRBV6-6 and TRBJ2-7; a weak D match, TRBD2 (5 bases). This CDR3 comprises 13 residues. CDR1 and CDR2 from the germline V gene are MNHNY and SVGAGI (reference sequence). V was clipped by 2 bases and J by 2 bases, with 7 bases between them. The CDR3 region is CASSYIGAYEQYF. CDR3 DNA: TGTGCCAGCAGTTACATCGGGGCCTACGAGCAGTACTTC.

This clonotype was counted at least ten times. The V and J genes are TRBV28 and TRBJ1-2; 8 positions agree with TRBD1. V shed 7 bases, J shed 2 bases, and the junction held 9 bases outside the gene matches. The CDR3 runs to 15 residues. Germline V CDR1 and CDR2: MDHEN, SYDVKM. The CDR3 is CASKGQGAPNYGYTF. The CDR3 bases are TGTGCCAGCAAGGGGCAGGGGGCGCCGAACTATGGCTACACCTTC.

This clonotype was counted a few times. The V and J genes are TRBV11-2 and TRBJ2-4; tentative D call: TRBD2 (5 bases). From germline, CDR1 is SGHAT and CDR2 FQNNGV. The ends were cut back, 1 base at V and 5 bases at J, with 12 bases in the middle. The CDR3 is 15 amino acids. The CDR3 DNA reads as TGTGCCAGCAGCTTAGTTCCAGGAGGAGAAAACATTCAGTACTTC. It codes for CASSLVPGGENIQYF.

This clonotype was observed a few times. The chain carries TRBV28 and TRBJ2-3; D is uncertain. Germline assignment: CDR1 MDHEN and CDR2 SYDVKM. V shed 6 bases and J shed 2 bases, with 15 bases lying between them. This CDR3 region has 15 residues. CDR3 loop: CASRALGETTDTQYF. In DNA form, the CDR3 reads TGTGCCAGCAGGGCTCTCGGTGAAACCACAGATACGCAGTATTTT.

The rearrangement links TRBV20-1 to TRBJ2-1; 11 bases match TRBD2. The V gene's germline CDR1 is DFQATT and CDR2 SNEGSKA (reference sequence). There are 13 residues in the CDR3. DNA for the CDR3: TGCTTTGCTAGGGGGACTAGCGGTAATGAGCAGTTCTTC. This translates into CFARGTSGNEQFF.

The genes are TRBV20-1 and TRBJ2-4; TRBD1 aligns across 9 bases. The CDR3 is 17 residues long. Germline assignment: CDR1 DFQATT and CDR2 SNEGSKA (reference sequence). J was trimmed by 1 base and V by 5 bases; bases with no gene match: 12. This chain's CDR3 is CSAGGQGGRSAKNIQYF. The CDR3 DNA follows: TGCAGTGCTGGGGGACAGGGAGGTCGGTCTGCCAAAAACATTCAGTACTTC.